A selection of T cell receptor beta chains follows, all from one sample in a study of T cells in Graves' hyperthyroidism and ophthalmopathy. MiXCR was run by TCRdb on the multiplex PCR reads, yielding one entry per CDR3 protein. Here the sample spans some 440,000 distinct CDR3 sequences, around a sixth being singletons. Specimen: blood. The origin of the receptors is a woman aged 18-29 years with Graves' hyperthyroidism. The CDR3 runs from the conserved cysteine through the conserved F or W. Fields, in order: V gene, CDR3 length, CDR3 protein.

v_gene: TRBV20-1; len: 14; CDR3aa: CSASTSGVRQTQYF
v_gene: TRBV6-2/TRBV6-3; len: 18; CDR3aa: CASRTPGLAGGSYNEQFF
v_gene: TRBV6-1; len: 16; CDR3aa: CASSVGVGTGSDIQYF
v_gene: TRBV3-1; len: 14; CDR3aa: CASSQGQGGNTIYF
v_gene: TRBV6-5; len: 16; CDR3aa: CASSSRGGAENSPLHF
v_gene: TRBV7-8; len: 14; CDR3aa: CASSLEQVDYEQYF
v_gene: TRBV20-1; len: 15; CDR3aa: CSARGRGRALNEQFF
v_gene: TRBV2; len: 13; CDR3aa: CASNRQLNTEAFF
v_gene: TRBV7-9; len: 15; CDR3aa: CASSPNRDLNYGYTF
v_gene: TRBV7-2; len: 13; CDR3aa: CASSSRIQTEAFF
v_gene: TRBV28; len: 16; CDR3aa: CASSLLGRGLGTGAFF
v_gene: TRBV12-3/TRBV12-4; len: 13; CDR3aa: CASSFALNEKLFF
v_gene: TRBV15; len: 19; CDR3aa: CATSREGKRGAANTGELFF
v_gene: TRBV7-6; len: 13; CDR3aa: CASSLVNNQPQHF
v_gene: TRBV7-9; len: 12; CDR3aa: CASSLEQYGYTF
v_gene: TRBV28; len: 17; CDR3aa: CASSGSGGGGLNTEAFF
v_gene: TRBV4-3; len: 15; CDR3aa: CASSQDPQRGYEQFF